These 14 T cell receptor beta chains share one sample of origin, sequenced in a study of OX40 agonist ivuxolimab in advanced cancers. Here immunoSEQ multiplex PCR was the method, and the copy in TCRdb shows in-frame clones only, minus some. The data show about 150,000 clones, with 90% to 95% seen just once and approximately 0.3% held by the top ten. The specimen comprised CD4+ or CD8+ T cells sorted from blood, sampled in a trial of the OX40 agonist ivuxolimab. The receptors originated from an adult with an advanced solid tumor such as melanoma, head and neck, liver or kidney cancer.

The chain has TRBV28 and TRBJ1-5; a possible D gene is TRBD1 (5 bases). Deletions cut 2 bases from V and 12 bases from J, with 29 bases between. The CDR3 extends over 18 amino acids. Looked up from germline, CDR1 is MDHEN and CDR2 is SYDVKM. The CDR3 loop reads CASSLDARYSGRTRLQHF. As DNA, the CDR3 is TGTGCCAGCAGTTTAGACGCCAGGTATTCCGGACGGACACGACTCCAGCATTTT.

The chain employs TRBV25-1 and TRBJ2-7; TRBD2 might be the D (5 bases). Trimming took off 4 bases at V and 0 bases at J, with 13 bases between the two ends. CDR3 length: 15 residues. Germline V gene data show CDR1 as MGHDK and CDR2 as SYGVNS. The CDR3 spells CASSVLGVSSYEQYF. Here the CDR3 DNA reads TGTGCCAGCAGTGTTCTCGGGGTTAGCTCCTACGAGCAGTACTTC.

The chain carries TRBV6-1 and TRBJ2-7; perhaps TRBD2 as D (6 bases). CDR1 and CDR2 (germline): MNHNS, SASEGT. The CDR3 loop spans 12 amino acids. Deletions cut 5 bases from V and 7 bases from J, with 12 bases between. DNA of the CDR3: TGTGCCAGCAGTCGACTAGATCAAGAGCAGTACTTC. Amino acid sequence: CASSRLDQEQYF.

This clone was seen just once. The chain carries TRBV7-9 and TRBJ2-5, with TRBD1 matching 7 bases. J lost 2 bases, V lost 5 bases, and 8 bases had no gene match. Germline lookup yields CDR1 SEHNR and CDR2 FQNEAQ (reference sequence). CDR3 size: 15 residues. The CDR3 spells CASSAAGDRQETQYF. The CDR3 DNA is TGTGCCAGCAGCGCAGCCGGGGACAGACAAGAGACCCAGTACTTC.

The chain is built from TRBV7-3 and TRBJ2-1; maybe TRBD2 (5 bases). CDR1 SGHTA and CDR2 FQGTGA come from the germline V gene. V was pared by 2 bases and J by 3 bases, with 8 bases between. The CDR3 sequence is 14 residues long. CDR3 residues: CASSLHAGYNEQFF. The CDR3 region has the DNA TGTGCCAGCAGCTTACACGCGGGCTACAATGAGCAGTTCTTC.

The rearrangement uses TRBV5-1 and TRBJ2-3; tentative D call: TRBD1 (6 bases). CDR1 and CDR2 from the germline V gene are SGHRS and YFSETQ. The CDR3 runs to 16 residues. The V and J ends lost 0 bases and 4 bases respectively, with 15 bases between them. As DNA, the CDR3 is TGCGCCAGCAGCTTGGGAAGGGGGAATGGCCCAGATACGCAGTATTTT. It translates to CASSLGRGNGPDTQYF.

V is TRBV11-2 and J is TRBJ2-3, with 8 positions matching TRBD2. Germline V gene sequence: CDR1 SGHAT, CDR2 FQNNGV. V was pared by 5 bases and J by 3 bases, with 4 bases of the junction left unmatched. The CDR3 is 14 residues long. CDR3 sequence reads: CASSPSGRTDTQYF. DNA of the CDR3: TGTGCCAGCAGCCCCAGCGGGAGAACAGATACGCAGTATTTT.

The chain combines TRBV7-2 with TRBJ2-7, with 12 bases lining up with TRBD2. After removal of 0 bases from V and 0 bases from J, the junction contained 6 bases not matched to a gene. Looked up from germline, CDR1 is SGHTA and CDR2 is FQGNSA. The CDR3 length is 18 residues. The chain's CDR3 is CASSLARLAGVTSYEQYF. The CDR3 nucleotides are TGTGCCAGCAGCTTAGCGCGACTAGCGGGAGTGACCTCCTACGAGCAGTACTTC.

V usage is TRBV10-3 and J usage is TRBJ1-4, with 9 bases that match TRBD1. The CDR3 consists of 17 residues. Germline assignment: CDR1 ENHRY and CDR2 SYGVKD. V dropped 6 bases and J dropped 0; count of bases not matched to a gene: 8. CDR3 DNA sequence: TGTGCCATCAGCGCGACAGGGGGACAGTCAACTAATGAAAAACTGTTTTTT. Residues: CAISATGGQSTNEKLFF.

The chain recombines TRBV7-2 with TRBJ2-1; no reliable D call. V was clipped by 3 bases and J by 2 bases, with 2 bases between them. The germline V gene has CDR1 SGHTA and CDR2 FQGNSA. This CDR3 has 12 amino acids. CDR3 protein: CASSLAYNEQFF. The CDR3 nucleotides are TGTGCCAGCAGCTTGGCCTACAATGAGCAGTTCTTC.

This sequence joins TRBV7-2 and TRBJ2-7; a possible D gene is TRBD2 (6 bases). The germline V and J ends were trimmed by 1 base and 0 bases, with 10 bases remaining between them. The CDR3 loop spans 15 amino acids. CDR1 is SGHTA and CDR2 is FQGNSA in the germline V gene. The CDR3 bases are TGTGCCAGCAGCTTAGGGGCGGGGAGCTCCTACGAGCAGTACTTC. It yields the protein CASSLGAGSSYEQYF.

This clone is a singleton in its sample. V usage is TRBV4-2 and J usage is TRBJ1-4, with TRBD1 as a possible D gene (6 bases). The CDR3 sequence is 13 residues long. The V gene lost 4 bases and the J gene lost 8 bases, with 11 bases spanning the gap. Per the germline V gene, CDR1 is LGHNA and CDR2 is YNFKEQ. As DNA, the CDR3 is TGTGCCAGCAGCCGACGGACAGCGGAAAAACTGTTTTTT. This codes for CASSRRTAEKLFF.

The rearrangement joins TRBV4-3 to TRBJ1-3; D unclear. The germline gives CDR1 LGHNA, CDR2 YSLEER. The CDR3 is 13 residues long. V was cut by 0 bases and J by 5 bases, with 5 bases left in between. The CDR3 DNA sequence: TGCGCCAGCAGCCAAGATTGGCGAAACACCATATATTTT. It encodes CASSQDWRNTIYF.

The chain is built from TRBV6-5 and TRBJ2-7, with D hard to call. Trimming removed 0 bases from V and 0 bases from J, with 9 bases in between. The CDR3 extends over 15 amino acids. From germline, CDR1 is MNHEY and CDR2 SVGAGI. The CDR3 sequence: CASSYSKGSSYEQYF. The CDR3 nucleotides are TGTGCCAGCAGTTACTCGAAGGGTAGCTCCTACGAGCAGTACTTC.